These 25 T cell receptor beta chains originate from one sample sequenced in a study of blood T cell repertoires in COVID-19. Some clones are missing from TCRdb's copy, which holds only in-frame ones; the method was immunoSEQ multiplex PCR. The sample has about 190,000 clones; over 70% are singletons. The sequencing input was peripheral blood. These receptors originate from a man aged 55 to 70 with active or convalescent COVID-19.

V and J are TRBV18 and TRBJ2-3; TRBD2 matches at 10 bases. V shed 1 base and J 4 bases; nucleotides not matched to a gene: 8. The CDR3 is 17 amino acids. Germline CDR1 is KGHSH and CDR2 is LQKENI. The CDR3 is CASSPQAAGGPADTQYF. The CDR3 nucleotides read TGTGCCAGCTCACCACAGGCAGCGGGAGGGCCAGCAGATACGCAGTATTTT. The full variable domain, its missing parts supplied by reference TRBV18 and TRBJ2-3, is NAGVMQNPRHLVRRRGQEARLRCSPMKGHSHVYWYRQLPEEGLKFMVYLQKENIIDESGMPKERFSAEFPKEGPSILRIQQVVRGDSAAYFCASSPQAAGGPADTQYFGPGTRLTVL.

The chain recombines TRBV11-2 with TRBJ1-4, with a tentative D call TRBD1 (6 bases). V lost 1 base to trimming and J lost 8 bases, with 8 bases between them. The length of the CDR3 is 13 residues. The germline V gene encodes CDR1 SGHAT and CDR2 FQNNGV. The CDR3 coding sequence is TGTGCCAGCAGCTTAGCCGGGACAGAAAAACTGTTTTTT. It translates to CASSLAGTEKLFF.

The chain uses TRBV7-6 and TRBJ2-5; perhaps TRBD1 as D (5 bases). The germline V and J ends were trimmed by 2 bases and 4 bases, with 23 bases remaining between them. CDR1 is SGHVS, CDR2 FNYEAQ, per germline. The CDR3 loop spans 18 amino acids. CDR3: CASSLYTQGRPRLETQYF. The CDR3 region has the DNA TGTGCCAGCAGCTTATATACTCAGGGTCGGCCGAGGTTAGAGACCCAGTACTTC.

The rearrangement links TRBV5-4 to TRBJ1-1; 7 bases are a match to TRBD1. The ends lost 1 base at V and 8 bases at J; junction bases unmatched: 8. Germline CDR1 and CDR2: SGHNT and YYREEE (reference sequence). This CDR3 region has 14 residues. The CDR3 sequence is CASSLISLDREAFF. Here the CDR3 DNA reads TGTGCCAGCAGCTTGATATCCCTGGACAGGGAAGCTTTCTTT.

V and J are TRBV5-1 and TRBJ2-7; 12 nucleotides align to TRBD2. This CDR3 has 13 amino acids. The germline CDR1 and CDR2 sequences are SGHRS and YFSETQ. Trimming cost V 6 bases and J 6 bases; bases outside gene matches: 4. The DNA for the CDR3 is TGCGCCAGCATGCTAGCGGGAGGGTTCGAGCAGTACTTC. Protein product: CASMLAGGFEQYF.

The rearrangement links TRBV10-3 to TRBJ2-1; tentative D call: TRBD2 (6 bases). This CDR3 spans 16 amino acids. Trimming pared 4 bases from V and 7 bases from J, leaving 20 bases between. Germline CDR1 is ENHRY and CDR2 is SYGVKD. This CDR3 is CAISGLATARVNEQFF. CDR3 nucleotide sequence: TGTGCCATCAGTGGTCTAGCGACCGCCAGGGTAAATGAGCAGTTCTTC.

The V and J genes are TRBV12-3 or TRBV12-4 and TRBJ1-1, with a possible D match to TRBD1 (5 bases). Trimming took off 11 bases at V and 1 base at J, with 14 bases between the two ends. This CDR3 is built from 13 residues. Written as DNA, the CDR3 is TGTGCCCGCCGGGGGAGAGAGAACACTGAAGCTTTCTTT. It codes for CARRGRENTEAFF.

The rearrangement uses TRBV11-2 and TRBJ2-5, with a tentative D call TRBD2 (6 bases). The CDR3 contains 15 residues. Germline lookup yields CDR1 SGHAT and CDR2 FQNNGV. V was trimmed by 7 bases and J by 5 bases, leaving 20 bases between them. CDR3 nucleotides: TGTGCCAGCAACGCCTCTCCCGGGAGCTGGGAGACCCAGTACTTC. This encodes CASNASPGSWETQYF.

This rearrangement joins TRBV18 to TRBJ1-1; unclear D gene. The CDR3 runs 12 residues. Trimming took off 2 bases at V and 5 bases at J, with 6 bases between the two ends. Germline-derived CDR1 and CDR2 are KGHSH and LQKENI. CDR3 protein: CASSPEDTEAFF. In DNA, the CDR3 is TGTGCCAGCTCACCAGAGGATACTGAAGCTTTCTTT.

V and J are TRBV29-1 and TRBJ2-3; D ambiguous. This CDR3 is 13 amino acids long. Germline V gene data show CDR1 as SQVTM and CDR2 as ANQGSEA. V was cut by 5 bases and J by 4 bases, with 13 bases left in between. The CDR3 DNA follows: TGCAGCGTTCTACAGAGCTATGCAGATACGCAGTATTTT. It specifies CSVLQSYADTQYF.

This clone was picked up one time. The gene calls are TRBV7-9 and TRBJ2-1; D is undetermined. Germline V gives CDR1 SEHNR, CDR2 FQNEAQ (reference sequence). CDR3 size: 13 residues. V lost 5 bases and J 6 bases, leaving 11 bases between the germline ends. CDR3 in amino acids: CASSPPVPNEQFF. CDR3 DNA sequence: TGTGCCAGCAGCCCCCCCGTTCCCAATGAGCAGTTCTTC.

On this clone: One junction end does not reproduce the germline sequence, and a read error may be involved. V is TRBV15 and J is TRBJ1-1, with a tentative D call TRBD1 (6 bases). This CDR3 spans 13 amino acids. CDR1 and CDR2 (germline): LNHNV, YYDKDF (reference sequence). As DNA, the CDR3 is TGTGCCACCAGCGAGGGGGACACCAGCAGAAGCCACTTT. Translation gives CATSEGDTSRSHF. The full variable domain, completed using reference TRBV15 and TRBJ1-1, is DAMVIQNPRYQVTQFGKPVTLSCSQTLNHNVMYWYQQKSSQAPKLLFHYYDKDFNNEADTPDNFQSRRPNTSFCFLDIRSPGLGDTAMYLCATSEGDTSRSHFGQGTRLTVV.

The sample holds one count of this clone. For the CDR3, the DNA is TGCGCCAGCAGCCCCTTCGGCGGAGATACGCAGTATTTT. Its protein product is CASSPFGGDTQYF. V usage is TRBV5-1 and J usage is TRBJ2-3; no firm D call. The CDR3 has 13 residues. The V gene lost 4 bases and the J gene lost 5 bases, with 11 bases spanning the gap. The germline CDR1 and CDR2 sequences are SGHRS and YFSETQ.

This clone has more than one count but fewer than ten. The chain is built from TRBV6-5 and TRBJ2-7; 11 bases align to TRBD2. Germline values: CDR1 MNHEY, CDR2 SVGAGI. The CDR3 loop spans 14 amino acids. V was pared by 5 bases and J by 2 bases, with 2 bases of the junction left unmatched. Here the CDR3 DNA reads TGTGCCAGCAGTCCACTAGCGGGAGCCTACGAGCAGTACTTC. This encodes CASSPLAGAYEQYF.

The chain carries TRBV7-2 and TRBJ1-2, with TRBD1 matching over 10 bases. This CDR3 has 13 residues. Germline CDR1 reads SGHTA; CDR2 reads FQGNSA. J gave up 7 bases and V 5 bases, and 4 bases lay outside the gene matches. This CDR3 reads CASSPDRGLGYTF. Here the CDR3 DNA reads TGTGCCAGCAGCCCCGACAGGGGGCTTGGCTACACCTTC.

This clone was picked up one time. The rearrangement links TRBV2 to TRBJ2-1; perhaps TRBD2 as D (6 bases). V lost 8 bases to trimming and J lost 5 bases, with 16 bases between them. CDR1 SNHLY and CDR2 FYNNEI come from the germline V gene. This CDR3 has 14 amino acids. The CDR3: CASRGASLDNEQFF. DNA for the CDR3: TGTGCCAGCCGCGGGGCTAGCCTGGACAATGAGCAGTTCTTC.

The chain is built from TRBV3-1 (or the pseudogene TRBV3-2) and TRBJ2-2; unclear D gene. The V gene lost 5 bases and the J gene lost 4 bases, with 14 bases spanning the gap. Germline CDR1 is LGHDT and CDR2 is YNNKEL (reference sequence). The CDR3 is 15 amino acids. This CDR3 is CASSSGRWSTGELFF. In DNA form, the CDR3 reads TGTGCCAGCAGCAGTGGTCGTTGGAGCACCGGGGAGCTGTTTTTT.

The J gene is TRBJ2-4, the V gene TRBV15; the match to TRBD1 covers 7 bases. V lost 4 bases to trimming and J lost 0 bases; unmatched junction nucleotides: 12. Germline CDR1 and CDR2: LNHNV and YYDKDF (reference sequence). CDR3 length equals 18 residues. The CDR3 spells CATSNSQGSGLAKNIQYF. The CDR3, as DNA: TGTGCCACCAGCAACTCACAGGGGTCGGGGCTAGCCAAAAACATTCAGTACTTC.

The V gene is TRBV19, the J gene TRBJ1-5; no firm D call. Germline assignment: CDR1 LNHDA and CDR2 SQIVND (reference sequence). V was trimmed by 4 bases and J by 4 bases, leaving 8 bases between them. This CDR3 is built from 13 residues. The CDR3 loop reads CASSTSGNQPQHF. As DNA, the CDR3 is TGTGCCAGTAGTACTTCGGGGAATCAGCCCCAGCATTTT.

This chain connects TRBV11-2 to TRBJ2-5; D call uncertain. CDR1 and CDR2 from the germline V gene are SGHAT and FQNNGV. Trimming cost V 2 bases and J 9 bases, with 10 bases left between them. This CDR3 spans 12 amino acids. The chain's CDR3 is CASSLNADAQYF. The CDR3 DNA is TGTGCCAGCAGCTTAAACGCGGATGCCCAGTACTTC.

This chain joins TRBV9 and TRBJ2-5, with 9 bases aligning to TRBD2. With V trimmed by 4 bases and J by 5 bases, 12 bases remained unmatched. Germline lookup yields CDR1 SGDLS and CDR2 YYNGEE. The CDR3 covers 16 residues. The CDR3 reads CASSPVVAGVDETQYF. CDR3 in DNA: TGTGCCAGCAGCCCCGTGGTAGCGGGAGTGGACGAGACCCAGTACTTC.

This clone was observed a few times. DNA of the CDR3: TGTGCCAGCAGCCTAGAGAGGGGGCTTCAGCCCCAGCATTTT. Translation: CASSLERGLQPQHF. This chain links TRBV3-1 (or the pseudogene TRBV3-2) with TRBJ1-5; 7 nucleotides line up with TRBD1. This CDR3 region has 14 residues. Trimming at V came to 4 bases and at J to 6 bases, leaving 6 bases not matched to a gene. The germline gives CDR1 LGHDT, CDR2 YNNKEL (reference sequence).

The genes are TRBV24-1 and TRBJ2-5; 7 bases map to TRBD2. Germline trimming cut 5 bases from V and 1 base from J; bases unmatched to any gene: 6. CDR3 size: 15 residues. CDR1 KGHDR and CDR2 SFDVKD come from the germline V gene. The CDR3 nucleotides read TGTGCCACCAGTGCTTCGGGGGGTTTCCAAGAGACCCAGTACTTC. Its translation is CATSASGGFQETQYF.

The chain is built from TRBV19 and TRBJ2-2; 7 bases are shared with TRBD1. The germline V gene has CDR1 LNHDA and CDR2 SQIVND (reference sequence). J was trimmed by 1 base and V by 9 bases; bases with no gene match: 11. CDR3 length: 16 amino acids. The CDR3 is CASSNRGIRNTGELFF. CDR3 nucleotides: TGTGCCAGCTCCAACAGGGGAATAAGGAACACCGGGGAGCTGTTTTTT.

This clone turned up a few times. This sample also contains other DNA sequences that code for the same CDR3. V is TRBV5-1 and J is TRBJ2-7; D may be TRBD1 (6 bases). V was pared by 0 bases and J by 0 bases, with 10 bases between. CDR1 and CDR2 from the germline V gene are SGHRS and YFSETQ. This CDR3 region has 15 residues. The CDR3 nucleotides read TGCGCCAGCAGCTTGGGGCAGGGGTTCTCCTACGAGCAGTACTTC. It is translated as CASSLGQGFSYEQYF.